This TCR beta chain was identified during a study of control samples from healthy donors and cancer patients. CDR1 is KGHSH, CDR2 LQKENI, per germline. The V end lost 3 bases, the J end lost 1 base, and 10 bases lay between the germline ends. There are 15 residues in the CDR3. The repertoire was sequenced with immunoSEQ multiplex PCR; TCRdb's copy has only in-frame clones and lacks some. The top ten clones hold roughly 1.2% of a sample with about 94,000 clones, 70% to 90% of them seen once. This TCR came from a woman in her forties or fifties in good health. The rearrangement links TRBV18 to TRBJ2-1; D is undetermined. The sample consisted of blood. In nucleotides, the CDR3 is TGTGCCAGCTCACCTATCCTTAGATCCTACAATGAGCAGTTCTTC. Its translation is CASSPILRSYNEQFF.